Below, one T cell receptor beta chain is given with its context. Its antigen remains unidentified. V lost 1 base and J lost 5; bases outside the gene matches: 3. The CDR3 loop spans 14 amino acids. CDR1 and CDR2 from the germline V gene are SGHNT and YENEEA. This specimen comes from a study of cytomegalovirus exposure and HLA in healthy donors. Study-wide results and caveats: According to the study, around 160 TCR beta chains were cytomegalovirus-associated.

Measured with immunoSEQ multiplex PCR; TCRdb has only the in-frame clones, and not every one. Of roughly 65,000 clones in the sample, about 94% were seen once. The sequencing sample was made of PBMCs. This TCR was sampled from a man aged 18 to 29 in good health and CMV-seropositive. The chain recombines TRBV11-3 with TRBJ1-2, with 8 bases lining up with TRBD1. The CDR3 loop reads CASSLGQGPYGYTF. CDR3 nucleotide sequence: TGTGCCAGCAGCTTAGGACAGGGGCCATATGGCTACACCTTC.